This T cell receptor (beta chain) was observed in a study of T cell changes during pregnancy in multiple sclerosis. J lost 7 bases, V lost 7 bases, and 8 bases had no gene match. The CDR3 loop spans 14 amino acids. CDR1 and CDR2 (germline): MNHNS, SASEGT. Generated by immunoSEQ multiplex PCR, the TCRdb table keeps only in-frame clones and is missing some. The sample comprises 70,000 or so clones, just over 90% of which are singletons, and less than 0.45% rests with the top ten. This clone was seen a handful of times. The chain is built from TRBV6-1 and TRBJ2-7; 12 bases agree with TRBD1. Sequencing used CD4+ T cells from peripheral blood mononuclear cells, obtained before pregnancy. This clonotype was sampled from a female donor with multiple sclerosis, enrolled in a pregnancy study. CDR3: CASKPGQGADEQYF. The CDR3 DNA reads TGTGCCAGCAAGCCGGGACAGGGGGCGGATGAGCAGTACTTC.